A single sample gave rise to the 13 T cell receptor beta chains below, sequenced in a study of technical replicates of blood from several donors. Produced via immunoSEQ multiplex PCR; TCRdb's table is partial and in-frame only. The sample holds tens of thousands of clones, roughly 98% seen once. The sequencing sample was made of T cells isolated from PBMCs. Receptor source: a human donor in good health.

Here the CDR3 reads CASRTTEAFF. The DNA of the CDR3 is TGTGCCAGCAGAACTACTGAAGCTTTCTTT. This chain links TRBV2 with TRBJ1-1, with D hard to call. CDR1 is SNHLY and CDR2 is FYNNEI in the germline V gene. The CDR3 spans 10 residues. Trimming removed 6 bases at V and 5 bases at J, with 4 bases between.

The CDR3 region has the DNA TGCGCCAGCAGCTTGGGAGGACTAGCGGCATACGAGCAGTACTTC. Its translation is CASSLGGLAAYEQYF. The chain has TRBV5-1 and TRBJ2-7, with 10 nucleotides matching TRBD2. CDR1 and CDR2 from the germline V gene are SGHRS and YFSETQ. V trimming: 0 bases; J trimming: 4 bases; junction bases outside the gene matches: 4. There are 15 residues in the CDR3.

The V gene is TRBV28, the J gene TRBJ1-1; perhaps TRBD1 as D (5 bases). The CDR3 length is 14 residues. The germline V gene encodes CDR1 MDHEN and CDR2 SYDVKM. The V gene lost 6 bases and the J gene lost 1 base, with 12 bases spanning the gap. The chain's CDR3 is CASSETVKNTEAFF. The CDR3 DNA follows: TGTGCCAGCAGCGAGACAGTGAAGAACACTGAAGCTTTCTTT. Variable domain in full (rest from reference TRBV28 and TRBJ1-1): DVKVTQSSRYLVKRTGEKVFLECVQDMDHENMFWYRQDPGLGLRLIYFSYDVKMKEKGDIPEGYSVSREKKERFSLILESASTNQTSMYLCASSETVKNTEAFFGQGTRLTVV.

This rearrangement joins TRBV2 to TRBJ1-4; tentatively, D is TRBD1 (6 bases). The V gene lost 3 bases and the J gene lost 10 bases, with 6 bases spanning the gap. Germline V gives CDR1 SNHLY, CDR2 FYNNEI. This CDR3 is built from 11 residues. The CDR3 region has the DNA TGTGCCAGCAGTGAGACAGGAAAACTGTTTTTT. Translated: CASSETGKLFF.

CDR3 sequence (DNA): TGTGCCAGCAGTTTATCACGGTTCAACACTGAAGCTTTCTTT. Protein product: CASSLSRFNTEAFF. The chain combines TRBV27 with TRBJ1-1; D gene uncertain. The CDR3 length is 14 residues. Germline CDR1 reads MNHEY; CDR2 reads SMNVEV (reference sequence). V was cut by 0 bases and J by 2 bases, with 7 bases left in between.

CDR3 residues: CASSPMTGRNTEAFF. The CDR3 region has the DNA TGTGCCAGCTCACCCATGACAGGGCGCAACACTGAAGCTTTCTTT. The chain has TRBV18 and TRBJ1-1; the match to TRBD1 covers 7 bases. CDR1 is KGHSH and CDR2 is LQKENI in the germline V gene. Trimming took 3 bases from V and 2 from J; bases not matched to a gene: 6. This CDR3 spans 15 amino acids.

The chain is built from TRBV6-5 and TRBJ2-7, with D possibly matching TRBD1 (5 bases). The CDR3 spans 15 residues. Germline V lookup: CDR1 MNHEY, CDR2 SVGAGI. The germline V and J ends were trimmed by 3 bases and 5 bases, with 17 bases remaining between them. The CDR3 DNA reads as TGTGCCAGCAGTTATAACAGGCCCCCCGGGCACGAGCAGTACTTC. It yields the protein CASSYNRPPGHEQYF.

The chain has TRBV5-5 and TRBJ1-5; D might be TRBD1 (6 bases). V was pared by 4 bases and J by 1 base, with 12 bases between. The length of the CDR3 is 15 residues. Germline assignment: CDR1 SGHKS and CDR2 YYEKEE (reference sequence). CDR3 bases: TGTGCCAGCAGCGTGGGACACCGAAGCAATCAGCCCCAGCATTTT. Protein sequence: CASSVGHRSNQPQHF.

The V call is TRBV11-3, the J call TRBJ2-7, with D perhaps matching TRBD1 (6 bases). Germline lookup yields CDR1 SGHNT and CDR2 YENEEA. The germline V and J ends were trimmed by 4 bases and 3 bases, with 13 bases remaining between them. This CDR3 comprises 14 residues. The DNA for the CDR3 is TGTGCCAGCAGCTCATACCGGGACAACTACGAGCAGTACTTC. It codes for CASSSYRDNYEQYF.

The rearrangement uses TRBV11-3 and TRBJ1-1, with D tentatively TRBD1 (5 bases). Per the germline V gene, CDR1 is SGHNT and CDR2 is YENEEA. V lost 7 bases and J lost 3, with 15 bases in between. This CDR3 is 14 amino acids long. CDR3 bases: TGTGCCAGCACTATTAGTACAGGTTACACTGAAGCTTTCTTT. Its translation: CASTISTGYTEAFF.

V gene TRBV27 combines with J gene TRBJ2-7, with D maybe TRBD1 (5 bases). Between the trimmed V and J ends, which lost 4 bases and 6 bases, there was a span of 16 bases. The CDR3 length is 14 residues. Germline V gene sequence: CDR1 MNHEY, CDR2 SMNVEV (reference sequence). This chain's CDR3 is CASSWNDRVGEQYF. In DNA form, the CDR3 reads TGTGCCAGCAGTTGGAATGACAGAGTTGGCGAGCAGTACTTC.

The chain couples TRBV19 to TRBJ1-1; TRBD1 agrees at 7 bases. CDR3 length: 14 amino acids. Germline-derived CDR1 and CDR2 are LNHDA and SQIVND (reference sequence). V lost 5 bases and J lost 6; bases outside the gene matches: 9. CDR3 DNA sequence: TGTGCCAGTAGTGGTGGCAGGGGGTCTGCTGAAGCTTTCTTT. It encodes CASSGGRGSAEAFF.

CDR3 sequence: CASSVSGTRGNEQFF. The CDR3 DNA is TGTGCCAGCAGCGTTTCCGGGACAAGGGGCAATGAGCAGTTCTTC. The chain couples TRBV9 to TRBJ2-1, with D perhaps matching TRBD1 (6 bases). V lost 2 bases, J lost 6 bases, and 15 bases lay in between. Germline V gene lookup returns CDR1 SGDLS and CDR2 YYNGEE. The CDR3 sequence is 15 residues long.